Listed below are T cell receptor beta chains from one sample, sequenced in a study of T cells in Graves' hyperthyroidism and ophthalmopathy. TCRdb fed the multiplex PCR reads into MiXCR, producing one record per CDR3 protein. Among roughly 700,000 distinct CDR3 sequences listed, around a sixth were seen once. Sequencing was carried out using blood. Source of these receptors: a man aged 45-65 years with Graves' hyperthyroidism. CDR3s include the opening cysteine and the closing phenylalanine or tryptophan. A D gene is named only where the DNA matches it firmly. Only part of the rows carry a size: once, few, many, or a class if the clone is expanded.

TRBV29-1	TRBJ2-2	many	.	CSVEDNRGAGELFF	TGCAGCGTTGAAGATAATCGGGGAGCCGGGGAGCTGTTTTTT
TRBV3-1	TRBJ1-2	few	.	CASSQVDSHGYTF	TGTGCCAGCAGCCAAGTTGACAGTCATGGCTACACCTTC
TRBV5-1	TRBJ2-1	.	.	CASSLAPELGHEQFF	TGCGCCAGCAGCTTGGCTCCGGAATTAGGGCATGAGCAGTTCTTC
TRBV28	TRBJ1-1	many	.	CASSLLEENTEAFF	TGTGCCAGCAGTTTATTAGAGGAGAACACTGAAGCTTTCTTT
TRBV7-2	TRBJ1-2	few	.	CASSSPGRGYTF	TGTGCCAGCAGCTCCCCAGGGAGGGGCTACACCTTC
TRBV20-1	TRBJ1-4	.	.	CSAPGTGNEKLFF	TGCAGTGCCCCTGGGACGGGGAATGAAAAACTGTTTTTT
TRBV7-2	TRBJ2-3	many	.	CASSPGQFTDTQYF	TGTGCCAGCAGCCCCGGACAGTTCACAGATACGCAGTATTTT
TRBV4-1	TRBJ2-1	few	TRBD1	CASSRPPGQLSPSYNEQFF	TGCGCCAGCAGCCGCCCCCCGGGACAGCTTTCGCCCTCCTACAATGAGCAGTTCTTC
TRBV11-3	TRBJ2-1	many	.	CASSLGTEQFF	TGTGCCAGCAGCTTAGGCACTGAGCAGTTCTTC
TRBV28	TRBJ1-5	many	.	CASTTTDYQPQHF	TGTGCCAGCACTACGACAGATTATCAGCCCCAGCATTTT
TRBV13	TRBJ2-7	few	TRBD2	CASSLGVSGRVNEQYF	TGTGCCAGCAGCTTAGGCGTTAGCGGGAGAGTCAACGAGCAGTACTTC
TRBV27	TRBJ1-6	few	.	CASSFSGLSPLHF	TGTGCCAGCAGTTTTTCCGGGCTCTCACCCCTCCACTTT
TRBV6-1	TRBJ2-7	many	.	CASSRRADYEQYF	TGTGCCAGCAGTCGAAGGGCAGACTACGAGCAGTACTTC
TRBV6-5	TRBJ2-6	many	.	CASSYGTSAGANVLTF	TGTGCCAGCAGTTACGGGACATCGGCTGGGGCCAACGTCCTGACTTTC
TRBV20-1	TRBJ2-4	.	TRBD1	CSAPMTGGAGNIQYF	TGCAGTGCTCCTATGACAGGGGGCGCGGGAAACATTCAGTACTTC
TRBV28	TRBJ1-1	.	.	CASSGRRRPLEAFF	TGTGCCAGCAGTGGGAGACGGCGCCCACTTGAAGCTTTCTTT
TRBV30	TRBJ1-2	many	.	CAWSRAGARGYTF	TGTGCCTGGAGTAGGGCCGGGGCCCGTGGCTACACCTTC
TRBV11-2	TRBJ2-2	many	.	CASSPRADSNTGELFF	TGTGCCAGCAGTCCTAGGGCAGACTCGAACACCGGGGAGCTGTTTTTT
TRBV27	TRBJ2-2	many	.	CASRIRSEYPGELFF	TGTGCCAGCAGGATCAGGAGCGAATATCCCGGGGAGCTGTTTTTT
TRBV28	TRBJ1-4	many	.	CASSPSEGYNEKLFF	TGTGCCAGCAGTCCCTCAGAGGGTTATAATGAAAAACTGTTTTTT
TRBV5-1	TRBJ2-3	many	.	CATMGGGAEDTQYF	TGCGCCACCATGGGGGGGGGCGCAGAAGATACGCAGTATTTT
TRBV28	TRBJ1-6	many	.	CASSFISPAVNSPLHF	TGTGCCAGCAGTTTTATATCCCCGGCAGTGAATTCACCCCTCCACTTT
TRBV27	TRBJ2-1	.	.	CASSPKNYYNEQFF	TGTGCCAGCAGTCCCAAAAACTATTACAATGAGCAGTTCTTC
TRBV13	TRBJ2-1	many	TRBD1	CASSLTDRAAPTSSYNEQFF	TGTGCCAGCAGCTTAACGGACAGGGCCGCCCCAACCAGCTCCTACAATGAGCAGTTCTTC
TRBV11-2	TRBJ1-2	many	TRBD1	CASSQGGIGYTF	TGTGCCAGCAGCCAGGGGGGGATTGGCTACACCTTC
TRBV20-1	TRBJ2-1	.	.	CSAFGWEYYNEQFF	TGCAGTGCGTTCGGGTGGGAATACTACAATGAGCAGTTCTTC
TRBV30	TRBJ2-5	many	.	CAWSVRGGAQETQYF	TGTGCCTGGAGTGTACGAGGCGGAGCACAAGAGACCCAGTACTTC
TRBV5-1	TRBJ2-1	many	TRBD2	CASSSTSGRRYNEQFF	TGCGCCAGCAGCTCGACTAGCGGGAGGAGATACAATGAGCAGTTCTTC
TRBV6-1	TRBJ2-4	.	TRBD1	CASSEVDRDIQYF	TGTGCCAGCAGTGAAGTGGACAGGGACATTCAGTACTTC
TRBV27	TRBJ1-6	once	TRBD1	CASSWGTGVSPLHF	TGTGCCAGCAGTTGGGGGACAGGGGTTTCACCCCTCCACTTT
TRBV27	TRBJ2-2	.	TRBD1	CASIGQGTGELFF	TGTGCCAGCATAGGACAGGGTACCGGGGAGCTGTTTTTT
TRBV20-1	TRBJ1-2	.	.	CSATPGRAPNYGYTF	TGCAGTGCCACCCCGGGACGGGCGCCAAACTATGGCTACACCTTC
TRBV7-3	TRBJ2-3	many	.	CASSQGSITDTQYF	TGTGCCAGCAGCCAAGGGAGTATCACAGATACGCAGTATTTT
TRBV5-6	TRBJ2-2	.	.	CASSLIEATANTGELFF	TGTGCCAGCAGCTTGATTGAGGCTACCGCGAACACCGGGGAGCTGTTTTTT
TRBV27	TRBJ2-1	few	TRBD2	CASRREGDWYNEQFF	TGTGCCAGCAGGAGGGAGGGAGATTGGTACAATGAGCAGTTCTTC
TRBV12-5	TRBJ2-1	many	TRBD2	CASALSGGYNEQFF	TGTGCTAGTGCCCTTAGCGGGGGTTACAATGAGCAGTTCTTC
TRBV7-6	TRBJ2-1	.	TRBD1	CASSLTGTGFGEQFF	TGTGCCAGCAGCTTAACCGGGACAGGGTTTGGTGAGCAGTTCTTC
TRBV10-1	TRBJ1-4	.	.	CASSESGNLEKLFF	TGCGCCAGCAGTGAGTCCGGGAACCTTGAAAAACTGTTTTTT
TRBV6-1	TRBJ2-7	many	TRBD1	CASTRWGTDSYEQYF	TGTGCCAGCACTCGCTGGGGGACAGACTCCTACGAGCAGTACTTC
TRBV5-1	TRBJ1-2	.	.	CASSLEGPLYGYTF	TGCGCCAGCAGCTTGGAAGGCCCTCTGTATGGCTACACCTTC
TRBV28	TRBJ1-2	few	.	CASSQGWLYGYTF	TGTGCCAGCAGTCAAGGGTGGCTCTATGGCTACACCTTC
TRBV19	TRBJ1-2	few	TRBD1	CASDGSYTGAINYSYTF	TGTGCCAGTGACGGGTCATATACAGGGGCCATAAACTATAGCTACACCTTC
TRBV4-1	TRBJ2-5	once	TRBD1	CASSLEESTGVMVETQYF	TGCGCCAGCAGCCTTGAAGAATCGACAGGGGTGATGGTGGAGACCCAGTACTTC
TRBV28	TRBJ1-2	.	.	CASSSPTRKGGYTF	TGTGCCAGCAGTTCGCCCACCAGGAAAGGAGGCTACACCTTC
TRBV19	TRBJ2-1	.	TRBD2	CASSIGSGSIRSYNEQFF	TGTGCCAGTAGTATTGGTAGCGGGAGTATTCGCTCCTACAATGAGCAGTTCTTC
TRBV20-1	TRBJ2-7	.	TRBD2	CSASLRGTSGRNEQYF	TGCAGTGCTAGCCTCCGAGGGACTAGCGGGAGGAACGAGCAGTACTTC
TRBV29-1	TRBJ1-1	few	.	CSLQRNTEAFF	TGCAGCTTACAGCGGAACACTGAAGCTTTCTTT
TRBV7-9	TRBJ2-2	.	TRBD2	CASSAAGTRVSGELFF	TGTGCCAGCAGCGCCGCCGGGACTAGAGTCTCCGGGGAGCTGTTTTTT
TRBV7-9	TRBJ2-5	few	.	CASSFRRGLFDGETQYF	TGTGCCAGCAGCTTCCGGCGAGGCCTATTCGATGGAGAGACCCAGTACTTC
TRBV12-3/TRBV12-4	TRBJ1-2	few	.	CASSFGRASYGYTF	TGTGCCAGCAGTTTTGGCAGGGCATCATATGGCTACACCTTC
TRBV28	TRBJ1-1	many	TRBD1	CASSSAGTAGNTEAFF	TGTGCCAGCAGTTCCGCTGGGACAGCGGGGAACACTGAAGCTTTCTTT
TRBV24-1	TRBJ2-2	many	.	CATSDSPGTFTSGELFF	TGTGCCACCAGTGATTCGCCAGGGACTTTCACGTCCGGGGAGCTGTTTTTT
TRBV27	TRBJ1-1	few	.	CASSLGEGAEAFF	TGTGCCAGCAGTTTAGGCGAGGGGGCTGAAGCTTTCTTT
TRBV5-5	TRBJ1-2	few	.	CASSLKGDPNYGYTF	TGTGCCAGCAGCTTGAAGGGGGATCCTAACTATGGCTACACCTTC
TRBV4-1	TRBJ1-2	once	TRBD1	CASSQEAGGYGYTF	TGCGCCAGCAGCCAAGAGGCAGGGGGGTATGGCTACACCTTC
TRBV2	TRBJ1-4	.	TRBD1	CASRTDRANEKLFF	TGTGCCAGCAGAACGGACAGGGCGAATGAAAAACTGTTTTTT
TRBV3-1	TRBJ1-2	many	.	CASSQGSGYGYTF	TGTGCCAGCAGCCAAGGTTCGGGGTATGGCTACACCTTC